One sample yielded the 29 T cell receptor beta chains listed below, sequenced in a study of blood T cells in healthy people across ages. Through a sample-barcoded 5' primer and a J-beta primer mix, a second PCR was run for roughly 6 to 12 cycles. MiXCR was run by TCRdb on the 5' RACE reads, yielding one entry per CDR3 protein. The sample carries some 290,000 distinct CDR3 sequences, around 27% recorded once. The sequencing sample was made of blood. The receptors were sampled from a woman between 65 and 79 years old in good health.

J is TRBJ1-2 and V is TRBV21-1; TRBD1, as called in the table, went unchecked against the DNA. TRBV21-1 constitutes a pseudogene. The CDR3 loop spans 12 amino acids. CDR3 in DNA: TGTGCCAATGAAGGGGTTAACTATGGCTACACCTTC. As protein: CANEGVNYGYTF.

V gene TRBV5-1 combines with J gene TRBJ1-5; 12 positions match TRBD1. The CDR3 contains 17 residues. The trim removed 0 bases at V and 7 bases at J, leaving 8 bases unmatched. Germline loops: CDR1 SGHRS, CDR2 YFSETQ. This CDR3 is CASSLAPGQGARQPQHF. Written as DNA, the CDR3 is TGCGCCAGCAGCTTGGCCCCGGGACAGGGGGCAAGACAGCCCCAGCATTTT.

The chain has TRBV27 and TRBJ1-1, with D perhaps matching TRBD1 (6 bases). The V and J ends lost 0 bases and 1 base respectively, with 9 bases between them. Per the germline V gene, CDR1 is MNHEY and CDR2 is SMNVEV (reference sequence). This CDR3 has 15 amino acids. The CDR3 protein is CASSLSGAPNTEAFF. The DNA of the CDR3 is TGTGCCAGCAGTTTATCGGGGGCCCCGAACACTGAAGCTTTCTTT.

This clonotype was counted only a few times. This chain joins TRBV6-1 and TRBJ1-6; no definite D call. The CDR3 is made up of 14 amino acids. The V end was cut by 10 bases, the J end by 0 bases, with 10 bases between. Germline CDR1 and CDR2: MNHNS and SASEGT. The CDR3 DNA reads as TGTGCCATACGACGGAACTCCTATAATTCACCCCTCCACTTT. Translated: CAIRRNSYNSPLHF.

This chain connects TRBV20-1 to TRBJ2-5; D remains unclear. CDR3 length: 15 residues. Germline V CDR1 and CDR2: DFQATT, SNEGSKA (reference sequence). The ends were cut back, 1 base at V and 0 bases at J, with 12 bases in the middle. CDR3 DNA: TGCAGTGCTAGAGGTTACCGGGCCAACCAAGAGACCCAGTACTTC. Translating gives CSARGYRANQETQYF.

The chain joins TRBV5-1 to TRBJ2-2; D possibly matches TRBD1 or TRBD2 (5 bases each). Germline-derived CDR1 and CDR2 are SGHRS and YFSETQ. The CDR3 spans 14 residues. Trimming took 0 bases from V and 7 from J, leaving 10 bases between them. CDR3 region: CASSLGGTNGELFF. CDR3 DNA: TGCGCCAGCAGCTTGGGAGGGACCAACGGGGAGCTGTTTTTT. Combining the CDR3 with reference TRBV5-1 and TRBJ2-2 gives the whole variable domain KAGVTQTPRYLIKTRGQQVTLSCSPISGHRSVSWYQQTPGQGLQFLFEYFSETQRNKGNFPGRFSGRQFSNSRSEMNVSTLELGDSALYLCASSLGGTNGELFFGEGSRLTVL.

This chain joins TRBV20-1 and TRBJ1-2, with TRBD1 matching 12 bases. The CDR3 runs to 16 residues. The J segment lost 6 bases and the V segment lost 0 bases, leaving 8 bases of the junction unmatched. Germline V gene lookup returns CDR1 DFQATT and CDR2 SNEGSKA (reference sequence). CDR3 protein: CSARDFRGTGGHGYTF. In nucleotides, the CDR3 is TGCAGTGCTAGAGATTTCCGGGGGACAGGGGGCCATGGCTACACCTTC.

The chain couples TRBV20-1 to TRBJ2-3; 8 nucleotides agree with TRBD2. The CDR3 sequence is 11 residues long. Looked up from germline, CDR1 is DFQATT and CDR2 is SNEGSKA (reference sequence). Losses at the gene ends were 6 bases for V and 6 bases for J; bases not matched to a gene: 2. CDR3 in DNA: TGCAGTGCCGGGGGGGCCGATACGCAGTATTTT. It yields the protein CSAGGADTQYF.

This clonotype was seen a handful of times. The chain combines TRBV12-3 or TRBV12-4 with TRBJ1-1; perhaps TRBD1 as D (6 bases). The V and J ends lost 0 bases and 3 bases respectively, with 11 bases between them. The CDR3 contains 15 residues. As DNA, the CDR3 is TGTGCCAGCAGTTTAGCGGGCCAGGGGCACACTGAAGCTTTCTTT. This codes for CASSLAGQGHTEAFF.

About this clonotype: Because it lacks the conserved phenylalanine or tryptophan at the end, this CDR3 is likely a read error. V is TRBV6-5 and J is TRBJ2-7; the D is unclear. The CDR3 sequence is 15 residues long. V lost 0 bases, J lost 2 bases, and 11 bases lay in between. In germline, CDR1 is MNHEY, CDR2 SVGAGI. The CDR3 nucleotides are TGTGCCAGCAGTTACTCGAACACACTGCCCTACGAGCAGTACCTC. Its protein product is CASSYSNTLPYEQYL.

A single count supports this clonotype. This chain joins TRBV20-1 and TRBJ2-7, with 7 bases aligning to TRBD1. Germline lookup yields CDR1 DFQATT and CDR2 SNEGSKA (reference sequence). This CDR3 has 14 residues. V was clipped by 4 bases and J by 4 bases; unmatched bases: 10. CDR3 nucleotide sequence: TGCAGTGCTATGGGGACAGTTTTCGAGTACGAGCAGTACTTC. Amino acid sequence: CSAMGTVFEYEQYF.

The sample holds many counts of this clonotype. The V call is TRBV29-1, the J call TRBJ1-1, with D perhaps matching TRBD1 (5 bases). V lost 5 bases, J lost 8 bases, and 12 bases lay in between. This CDR3 has 11 residues. CDR1 is SQVTM and CDR2 is ANQGSEA in the germline V gene. DNA of the CDR3: TGCAGCGTTCGCCCGCAGGGAGAAGCTTTCTTT. Residues: CSVRPQGEAFF.

The J gene is TRBJ1-4, the V gene TRBV28; no clear D gene. V dropped 2 bases and J dropped 14 bases, with 12 bases sitting between them. Germline V lookup: CDR1 MDHEN, CDR2 SYDVKM. This CDR3 is 12 amino acids long. The CDR3 region has the DNA TGTGCCAGCAGTTTACTTGCACAAAGGCTGTTTTTT. This codes for CASSLLAQRLFF.

CDR3 region: CSASRQGLPETQYF. The CDR3 coding sequence is TGCAGTGCTAGTAGGCAGGGACTTCCCGAGACCCAGTACTTC. The chain uses TRBV20-1 and TRBJ2-1, with D perhaps TRBD2 (6 bases). TRBJ2-5 explains the end of the DNA better; the J call may be wrong. This CDR3 region has 14 residues. CDR1 is DFQATT and CDR2 is SNEGSKA in the germline V gene (reference sequence).

This chain uses TRBV3-1 with TRBJ1-5; 10 nucleotides match TRBD1. The CDR3 has 17 amino acids. Per germline, CDR1 LGHDT and CDR2 YNNKEL (reference sequence). V was pared by 3 bases and J by 4 bases, with 9 bases of the junction left unmatched. CDR3 sequence: CASSQSGTGVGNQPQHF. The CDR3 DNA reads TGTGCCAGCAGCCAGTCCGGGACAGGGGTGGGAAATCAGCCCCAGCATTTT.

This clonotype was observed a handful of times. The chain recombines TRBV21-1 with TRBJ2-7; TRBD1, the D gene given by the table, was not confirmed from the DNA. TRBV21-1 has pseudogene status. The CDR3 contains 16 residues. CDR3 sequence reads: CASSRLGTRCPYEQYF. CDR3 nucleotides: TGTGCCAGCAGCCGCCTCGGGACACGATGCCCCTACGAGCAGTACTTC.

A note on this clonotype: A read error may account for a junction end that differs from germline. V usage is TRBV25-1 and J usage is TRBJ2-1; D possibly corresponds to TRBD2 (7 bases). Germline values: CDR1 MGHDK, CDR2 SYGVNS. CDR3 length: 13 amino acids. CDR3 in DNA: TGCGCCAGCCGGGGGGCAGGGGCCAATGAGCAGTTCTTC. Protein product: CASRGAGANEQFF.

The chain carries TRBV28 and TRBJ2-4, with 8 positions matching TRBD2. In germline, CDR1 is MDHEN, CDR2 SYDVKM. With 8 bases clipped from V and 0 bases from J, the junction kept 6 bases outside the gene matches. CDR3 length: 15 residues. The CDR3 bases are TGTGCCAGCGCAGCAGCGGGAGTAGCCAAAAACATTCAGTACTTC. Its translation: CASAAAGVAKNIQYF.

The chain has TRBV21-1 and TRBJ2-5; the tabulated D call, TRBD2, remains unverified against the DNA. The better agreement between TRBJ2-7 and the DNA end casts doubt on the J call. TRBV21-1 is a documented pseudogene. This CDR3 is built from 17 residues. CDR3 in amino acids: CASSKNPASGISYEQYF. Written as DNA, the CDR3 is TGTGCCAGCAGCAAAAATCCCGCTAGCGGGATCTCCTACGAGCAGTACTTC.

This clonotype was observed a few times. The CDR3 DNA follows: TGCGCCAGCAGCGAGGCGGGCGAGCAGTACTTC. Its protein is CASSEAGEQYF. The chain is built from TRBV5-1 and TRBJ2-5; D might be TRBD2 (5 bases). Near its end, the DNA agrees better with TRBJ2-7, so the J call may be wrong. Germline assignment: CDR1 SGHRS and CDR2 YFSETQ. The CDR3 contains 11 residues.

The CDR3 here is CASSRDRYEQYF. The CDR3 coding sequence is TGCGCCAGCAGCCGGGACCGCTACGAGCAGTACTTC. The chain links TRBV5-1 to TRBJ2-7; tentatively, D is TRBD1 or TRBD2 (5 bases each). The V gene's germline CDR1 is SGHRS and CDR2 YFSETQ. V lost 4 bases and J 3 bases, leaving 8 bases between the germline ends. This CDR3 contains 12 residues.

The gene calls are TRBV6-2 or TRBV6-3 and TRBJ1-1; TRBD1 matches 7 bases. The CDR3 totals 15 residues. J gave up 0 bases and V 5 bases, and 6 bases lay outside the gene matches. From germline, CDR1 is MNHEY and CDR2 SVGEGT. CDR3 residues: CASSPLDRVNTEAFF. The CDR3 DNA follows: TGTGCCAGCAGTCCCCTTGACAGGGTGAACACTGAAGCTTTCTTT.

This chain uses TRBV7-3 with TRBJ2-3; D is uncertain. This CDR3 is built from 16 residues. Germline V gene data show CDR1 as SGHTA and CDR2 as FQGTGA. Trimming removed 5 bases from V and 1 base from J, with 16 bases in between. CDR3: CASSLTAPSGTDTQYF. CDR3 nucleotide sequence: TGTGCCAGCAGCCTCACGGCGCCCTCGGGCACAGATACGCAGTATTTT.

This clonotype was counted a few times. The chain is built from TRBV2 and TRBJ1-2; 7 bases line up with TRBD1. From germline, CDR1 is SNHLY and CDR2 FYNNEI. The V gene end was trimmed by 6 bases and the J gene end by 5 bases; junction bases not matched to a gene: 9. The CDR3 is 14 amino acids. CDR3 nucleotide sequence: TGTGCCAGCAGCGCCCGACAGGGTGGTTATGGCTACACCTTC. As protein: CASSARQGGYGYTF.

V and J are TRBV7-9 and TRBJ2-7; no clear D. The V gene lost 3 bases and the J gene lost 1 base, with 13 bases spanning the gap. Per germline, CDR1 SEHNR and CDR2 FQNEAQ (reference sequence). The CDR3 spans 15 residues. DNA for the CDR3: TGTGCCAGCAGCTTGATTGGGGAAGGTTCCTACGAGCAGTACTTC. This sequence encodes CASSLIGEGSYEQYF.

This clonotype was observed a few times. V usage is TRBV15 and J usage is TRBJ2-3; no definite D call. CDR1 LNHNV and CDR2 YYDKDF come from the germline V gene (reference sequence). The CDR3 is 16 amino acids. V lost 5 bases and J lost 0, with 15 bases in between. CDR3 sequence reads: CATSARNSESTDTQYF. The CDR3 DNA reads TGTGCCACCAGCGCGCGCAACTCGGAAAGCACAGATACGCAGTATTTT.

The rearrangement joins TRBV5-1 to TRBJ2-7; D is uncertain. V was clipped by 4 bases and J by 7 bases, with 15 bases between them. Germline CDR1 and CDR2: SGHRS and YFSETQ. This CDR3 has 13 amino acids. This CDR3 is CASSAGPTDEQYF. The CDR3 DNA follows: TGCGCCAGCAGCGCTGGTCCAACGGATGAGCAGTACTTC.

The rearrangement links TRBV28 to TRBJ2-2; D is perhaps TRBD2 (6 bases). The ends were cut back, 5 bases at V and 5 bases at J, with 9 bases in the middle. The CDR3 consists of 13 residues. Germline assignment: CDR1 MDHEN and CDR2 SYDVKM. CDR3 residues: CASSTGVTGELFF. The CDR3 nucleotides read TGTGCCAGCAGTACGGGAGTGACCGGGGAGCTGTTTTTT.

This chain joins TRBV15 and TRBJ1-4; 7 nucleotides align to TRBD1. The germline CDR1 and CDR2 sequences are LNHNV and YYDKDF (reference sequence). The CDR3 covers 15 residues. Trimming cost V 5 bases and J 10 bases; bases outside gene matches: 13. The CDR3 DNA reads TGTGCCACCAGCGGGGCAGGGGGAGCCATGGGAAAACTGTTTTTT. Translated: CATSGAGGAMGKLFF.